The text below deals with one T cell receptor beta chain. The CDR3 consists of 16 residues. The V segment lost 0 bases and the J segment 6 bases; nucleotides outside the gene matches: 10. Looked up from germline, CDR1 is MNHEY and CDR2 is SVGAGI. Participant ages covered about 18 to 89 years across 24 US areas. Cohorts were assigned according to the clinical history that participants reported. This specimen belongs to a study of blood T cell repertoires in COVID-19. Study overall: Some COVID-19 samples were acute and others convalescent; all came from the United States, Italy and Spain.

TCRdb's table, derived via immunoSEQ multiplex PCR, lists solely in-frame clones and lacks some. The sample consists of around 250,000 clones, around 89% of them appearing once. Sequenced: PBMCs or T cells enriched from blood (not recorded which). This TCR was recovered from a woman between 40 and 50 years old with acute COVID-19. The V and J genes are TRBV6-5 and TRBJ1-1; 7 nucleotides align to TRBD1. This CDR3 is CASSYSTGEVVAEAFF. In DNA, the CDR3 is TGTGCCAGCAGTTACTCTACAGGGGAAGTCGTCGCTGAAGCTTTCTTT.